These 3 T cell receptor beta chains were sequenced from one sample in a study of blood T cell repertoires in COVID-19. Data came from immunoSEQ multiplex PCR; TCRdb stores just in-frame clones and leaves some out. The table includes fewer than 600,000 clones, roughly 90% detected once. What was sequenced was PBMCs or T cells enriched from blood (not recorded which). These receptors were obtained from a middle-aged woman who had recovered from COVID-19.

The CDR3 spells CASSVRSSSGSAGELFF. The CDR3 DNA reads TGTGCCAGCAGCGTACGCTCCTCTAGCGGGAGTGCCGGGGAGCTGTTTTTT. The chain joins TRBV9 to TRBJ2-2, with 10 bases aligning to TRBD2. Germline-derived CDR1 and CDR2 are SGDLS and YYNGEE. The V segment lost 1 base and the J segment 6 bases; nucleotides outside the gene matches: 9. CDR3 size: 17 residues. Filled out from reference TRBV9 and TRBJ2-2, the complete variable domain reads DSGVTQTPKHLITATGQRVTLRCSPRSGDLSVYWYQQSLDQGLQFLIQYYNGEERAKGNILERFSAQQFPDLHSELNLSSLELGDSALYFCASSVRSSSGSAGELFFGEGSRLTVL.

V usage is TRBV19 and J usage is TRBJ2-2; possible D gene TRBD1, 6 bases. V was trimmed by 6 bases and J by 3 bases, leaving 14 bases between them. Germline CDR1 LNHDA, CDR2 SQIVND (reference sequence). This CDR3 has 15 amino acids. The CDR3 sequence: CASRTTHRDTGELFF. Here the CDR3 DNA reads TGTGCCAGTAGAACTACCCACAGGGACACCGGGGAGCTGTTTTTT.

The chain carries TRBV27 and TRBJ1-4; 9 bases fit TRBD1. The CDR3 extends over 13 amino acids. V shed 7 bases and J 7 bases; nucleotides not matched to a gene: 4. Germline V gives CDR1 MNHEY, CDR2 SMNVEV (reference sequence). This CDR3 reads CASKGQGIEKLFF. CDR3 in DNA: TGTGCCAGCAAAGGACAGGGGATTGAAAAACTGTTTTTT.